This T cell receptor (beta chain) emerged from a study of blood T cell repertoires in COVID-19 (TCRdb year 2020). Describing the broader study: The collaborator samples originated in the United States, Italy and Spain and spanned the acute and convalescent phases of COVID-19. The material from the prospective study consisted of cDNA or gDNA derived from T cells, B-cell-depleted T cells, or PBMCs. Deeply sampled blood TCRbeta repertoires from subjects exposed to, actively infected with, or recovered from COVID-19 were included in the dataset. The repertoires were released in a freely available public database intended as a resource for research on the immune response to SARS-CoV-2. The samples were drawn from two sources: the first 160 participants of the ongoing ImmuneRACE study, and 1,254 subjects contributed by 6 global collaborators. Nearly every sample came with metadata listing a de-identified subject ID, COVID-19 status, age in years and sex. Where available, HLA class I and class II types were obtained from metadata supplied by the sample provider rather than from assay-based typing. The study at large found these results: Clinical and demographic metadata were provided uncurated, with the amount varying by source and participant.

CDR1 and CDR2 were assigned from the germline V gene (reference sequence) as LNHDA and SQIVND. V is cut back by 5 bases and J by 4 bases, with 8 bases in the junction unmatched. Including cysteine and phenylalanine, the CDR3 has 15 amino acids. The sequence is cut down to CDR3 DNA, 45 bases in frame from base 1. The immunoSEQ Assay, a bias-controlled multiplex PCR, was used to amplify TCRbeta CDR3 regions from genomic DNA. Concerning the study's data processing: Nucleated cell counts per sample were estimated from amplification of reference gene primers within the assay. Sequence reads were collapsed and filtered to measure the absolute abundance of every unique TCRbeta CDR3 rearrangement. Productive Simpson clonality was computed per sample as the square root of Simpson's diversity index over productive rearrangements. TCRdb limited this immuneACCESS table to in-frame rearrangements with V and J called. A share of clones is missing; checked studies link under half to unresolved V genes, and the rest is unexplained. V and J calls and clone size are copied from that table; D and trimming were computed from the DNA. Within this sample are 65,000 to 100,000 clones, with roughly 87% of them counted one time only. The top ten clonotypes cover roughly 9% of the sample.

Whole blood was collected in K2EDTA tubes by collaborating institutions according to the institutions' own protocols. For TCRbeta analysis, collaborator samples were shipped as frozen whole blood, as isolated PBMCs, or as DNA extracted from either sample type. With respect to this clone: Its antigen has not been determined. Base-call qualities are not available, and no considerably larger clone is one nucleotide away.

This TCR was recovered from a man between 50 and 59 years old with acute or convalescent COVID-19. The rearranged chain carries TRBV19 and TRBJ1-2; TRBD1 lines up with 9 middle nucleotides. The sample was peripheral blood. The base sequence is TGTGCCAGTAGTTCGCCCGGACAGGGGCCCTATGGCTACACCTTC. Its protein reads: CASSSPGQGPYGYTF.